This T cell receptor beta chain was captured in a study of long-term antiretroviral therapy in people with HIV. Points from the study as a whole: No data were available on ART adherence, viral resistance or therapy changes. Pre-ART-expanded clones dominated the repertoire at all time points.

Samples were assayed with immunoSEQ v3.0 at survey level. Clones were sequenced by immunoSEQ multiplex PCR, and TCRdb holds only the in-frame ones, with some missing. Of around 28,000 clones listed, approximately 86% are singletons. Comment on this clone: Its antigen is currently unknown.

The germline V gene has CDR1 LNHNV and CDR2 YYDKDF (reference sequence). V lost 5 bases and J lost 5; bases outside the gene matches: 9. The CDR3 totals 15 residues. The clonotype originates from a woman aged 25 to 39 with HIV. The specimen was unsorted PBMCs, collected 0.8 years after starting antiretroviral therapy. The chain uses TRBV15 and TRBJ1-1, with TRBD1 matching over 9 bases. CDR3 in DNA: TGTGCCACCAGCTTGGGACAGGGAGCGTTGACTGAAGCTTTCTTT. Translation gives CATSLGQGALTEAFF.